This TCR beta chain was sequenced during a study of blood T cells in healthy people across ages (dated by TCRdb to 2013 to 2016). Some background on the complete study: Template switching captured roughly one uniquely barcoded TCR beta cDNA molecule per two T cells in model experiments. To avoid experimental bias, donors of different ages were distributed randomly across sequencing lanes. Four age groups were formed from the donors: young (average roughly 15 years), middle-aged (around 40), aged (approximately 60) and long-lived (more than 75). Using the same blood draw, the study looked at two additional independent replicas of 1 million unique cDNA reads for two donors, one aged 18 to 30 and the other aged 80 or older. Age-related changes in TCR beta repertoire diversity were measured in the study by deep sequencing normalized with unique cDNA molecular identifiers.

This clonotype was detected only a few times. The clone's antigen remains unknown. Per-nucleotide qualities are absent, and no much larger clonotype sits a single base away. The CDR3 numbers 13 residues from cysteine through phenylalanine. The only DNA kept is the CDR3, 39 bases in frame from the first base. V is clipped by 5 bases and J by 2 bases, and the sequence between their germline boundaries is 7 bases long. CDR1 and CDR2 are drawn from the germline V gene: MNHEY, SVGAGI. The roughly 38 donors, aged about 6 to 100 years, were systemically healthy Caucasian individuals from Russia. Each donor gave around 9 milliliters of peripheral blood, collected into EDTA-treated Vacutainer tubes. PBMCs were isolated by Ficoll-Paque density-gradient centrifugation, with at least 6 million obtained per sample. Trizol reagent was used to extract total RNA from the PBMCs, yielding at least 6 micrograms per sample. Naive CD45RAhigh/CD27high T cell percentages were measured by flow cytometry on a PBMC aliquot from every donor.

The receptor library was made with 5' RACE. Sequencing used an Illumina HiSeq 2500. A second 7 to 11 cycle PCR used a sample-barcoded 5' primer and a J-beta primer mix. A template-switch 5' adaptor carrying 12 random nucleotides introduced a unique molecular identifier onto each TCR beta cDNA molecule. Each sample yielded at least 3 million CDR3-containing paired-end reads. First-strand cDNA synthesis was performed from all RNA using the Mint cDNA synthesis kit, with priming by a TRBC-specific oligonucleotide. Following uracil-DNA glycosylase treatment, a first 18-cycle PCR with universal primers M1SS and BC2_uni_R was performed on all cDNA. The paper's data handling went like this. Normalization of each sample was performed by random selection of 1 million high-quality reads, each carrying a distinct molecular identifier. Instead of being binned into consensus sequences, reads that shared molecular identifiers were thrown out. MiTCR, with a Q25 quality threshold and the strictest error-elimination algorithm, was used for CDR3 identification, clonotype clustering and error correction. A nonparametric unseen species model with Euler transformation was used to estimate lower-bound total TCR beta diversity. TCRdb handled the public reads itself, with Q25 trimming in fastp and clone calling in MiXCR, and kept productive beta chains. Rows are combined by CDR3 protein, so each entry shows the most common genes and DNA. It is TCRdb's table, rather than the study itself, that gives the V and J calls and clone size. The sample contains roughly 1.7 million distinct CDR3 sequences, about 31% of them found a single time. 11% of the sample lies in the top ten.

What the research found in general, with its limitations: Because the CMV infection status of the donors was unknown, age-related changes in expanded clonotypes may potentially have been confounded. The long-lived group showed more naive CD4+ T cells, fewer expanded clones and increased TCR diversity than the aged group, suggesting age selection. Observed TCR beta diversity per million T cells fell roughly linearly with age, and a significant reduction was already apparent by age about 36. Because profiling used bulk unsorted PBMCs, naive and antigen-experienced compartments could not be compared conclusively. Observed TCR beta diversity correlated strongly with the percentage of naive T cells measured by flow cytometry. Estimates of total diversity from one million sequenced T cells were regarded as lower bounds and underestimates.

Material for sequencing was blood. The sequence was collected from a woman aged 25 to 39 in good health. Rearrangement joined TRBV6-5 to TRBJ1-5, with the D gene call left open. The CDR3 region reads CASSPRRNQPQHF. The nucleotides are TGTGCCAGCAGTCCGAGGCGCAATCAGCCCCAGCATTTT.